This T cell receptor beta chain derives from a study of cytomegalovirus exposure and HLA in healthy donors. CDR1 is SEHNR and CDR2 is FQNEAQ in the germline V gene (reference sequence). The CDR3 length is 19 residues. The ends lost 5 bases at V and 1 base at J; junction bases unmatched: 18. A word on this clone: Its antigen is currently unknown.

Researchers ran the PCR with 60 Vbeta and 13 Jbeta primers. Assay: immunoSEQ multiplex PCR; the TCRdb copy retains only in-frame clones and omits some. The table counts roughly 79,000 clones; about 4.6% lies in the top ten. Findings of the study overall: Relative to equally common others, HLA-associated TCR beta chains showed greater clonal expansion in a later analysis. The majority of CMV-associated TCR beta chains were reported as apparently HLA-restricted in a later analysis.

The chain employs TRBV7-9 and TRBJ2-3; 7 bases fit TRBD1. The receptor comes from a man aged 25 to 40 in good health and CMV-seronegative. Sequencing used PBMCs. This CDR3 reads CASSIGTWDSSRGTDTQYF. Written as DNA, the CDR3 is TGTGCCAGCAGCATAGGTACGTGGGACAGCTCACGGGGCACAGATACGCAGTATTTT.